One sample yielded the 10 T cell receptor beta chains listed below, sequenced in a study of cytomegalovirus exposure and HLA in healthy donors. Sequencing was performed with immunoSEQ multiplex PCR; in TCRdb, only in-frame clones are kept and a portion is missing. The data hold about 130,000 clones, with nearly 90% observed a single time. The sequenced sample was PBMCs. The source of these receptors is a woman between 18 and 29 years old in good health and CMV-seronegative.

The table lists this clone with a few counts. This sequence joins TRBV10-1 and TRBJ1-6; weak D call: TRBD1 (5 bases). Germline lookup yields CDR1 WNHNN and CDR2 SYGVQD (reference sequence). The CDR3 sequence is 14 residues long. V lost 2 bases to trimming and J lost 8 bases, with 10 bases between them. The CDR3 DNA sequence: TGCGCCAGCAGTGAGCCGGGACTGGATTCACCCCTCCACTTT. Its translation is CASSEPGLDSPLHF.

The genes are TRBV18 and TRBJ1-2; 11 bases are shared with TRBD1. Trimming at V came to 1 base and at J to 8 bases, leaving 6 bases not matched to a gene. The length of the CDR3 is 15 residues. Germline CDR1 KGHSH, CDR2 LQKENI. In DNA form, the CDR3 reads TGTGCCAGCTCACCACAGGACAGGGGGCTTCTCGGCTACACCTTC. Protein: CASSPQDRGLLGYTF.

This chain joins TRBV19 and TRBJ1-2; D gene ambiguous. The V end lost 6 bases, the J end lost 1 base, and 9 bases lay between the germline ends. Germline CDR1 and CDR2: LNHDA and SQIVND (reference sequence). The CDR3 spans 13 residues. The CDR3 sequence is CASSQEGNYGYTF. CDR3 sequence (DNA): TGTGCCAGTAGCCAAGAGGGTAACTATGGCTACACCTTC.

This clone appeared once. The CDR3 sequence: CASNAGVFSGNTIYF. In DNA, the CDR3 is TGTGCCAGCAACGCAGGGGTTTTCTCTGGAAACACCATATATTTT. This chain connects TRBV28 to TRBJ1-3; D may be TRBD1 (6 bases). Trimming took 7 bases from V and 0 from J, leaving 13 bases between them. Per the germline V gene, CDR1 is MDHEN and CDR2 is SYDVKM. This CDR3 region has 15 residues.

This chain links TRBV28 with TRBJ1-2, with D possibly being TRBD1 (6 bases). CDR3 length: 15 residues. Germline loops: CDR1 MDHEN, CDR2 SYDVKM. V lost 2 bases to trimming and J lost 4 bases, with 14 bases between them. The chain's CDR3 is CASSLRGRVGYGYTF. In DNA form, the CDR3 reads TGTGCCAGCAGTTTAAGGGGGAGGGTTGGCTATGGCTACACCTTC.

The chain joins TRBV7-2 to TRBJ2-5; D is perhaps TRBD1 (5 bases). The germline V gene has CDR1 SGHTA and CDR2 FQGNSA. V lost 2 bases and J lost 2, with 15 bases in between. This CDR3 comprises 16 residues. The CDR3 sequence: CASSLIGVGQQETQYF. The CDR3 bases are TGTGCCAGCAGCTTAATAGGGGTGGGGCAACAAGAGACCCAGTACTTC.

The chain employs TRBV5-6 and TRBJ1-1, with D possibly matching TRBD1 (5 bases). CDR1 and CDR2 (germline): SGHDT, YYEEEE. V lost 4 bases, J lost 1 base, and 20 bases lay in between. This CDR3 is 17 amino acids long. This CDR3 reads CASSKRRGYSWNTEAFF. The CDR3 DNA reads as TGTGCCAGCAGCAAAAGGAGGGGTTACAGTTGGAACACTGAAGCTTTCTTT.

The chain couples TRBV5-1 to TRBJ1-5; TRBD1 matches 8 bases. Germline lookup yields CDR1 SGHRS and CDR2 YFSETQ. The CDR3 length is 14 residues. V trimming: 4 bases; J trimming: 8 bases; junction bases outside the gene matches: 8. CDR3 loop: CASSLTGDGEPQHF. The CDR3 nucleotides are TGCGCCAGCAGCCTGACAGGGGACGGGGAGCCCCAGCATTTT. Supplemented by reference TRBV5-1 and TRBJ1-5, the full variable domain reads KAGVTQTPRYLIKTRGQQVTLSCSPISGHRSVSWYQQTPGQGLQFLFEYFSETQRNKGNFPGRFSGRQFSNSRSEMNVSTLELGDSALYLCASSLTGDGEPQHFGDGTRLSIL.

The chain links TRBV2 to TRBJ1-1, with TRBD1 as a possible D gene (6 bases). The ends were cut back, 3 bases at V and 4 bases at J, with 15 bases in the middle. Germline assignment: CDR1 SNHLY and CDR2 FYNNEI. The CDR3 extends over 15 amino acids. CDR3 sequence reads: CASSDWLTGTTEAFF. The CDR3 nucleotides are TGTGCCAGCAGTGATTGGCTTACAGGGACCACTGAAGCTTTCTTT.

This sequence joins TRBV6-4 and TRBJ2-2; 7 bases are a match to TRBD1. CDR3 length: 17 residues. Germline CDR1 MRHNA, CDR2 SNTAGT. After removal of 2 bases from V and 4 bases from J, the junction contained 10 bases not matched to a gene. CDR3 residues: CASSDPDRAGTTGELFF. The CDR3 DNA reads TGTGCCAGCAGTGACCCTGACAGGGCTGGCACCACCGGGGAGCTGTTTTTT.